One and the same sample provided the 12 T cell receptor beta chains below, sequenced in a study of T cells in Graves' hyperthyroidism and ophthalmopathy (dated by TCRdb to between 2019 and 2020). The library came from multiplex PCR. Sequencer: Illumina HiSeq 2000. TCR beta CDR3 regions were amplified from RNA transcripts. The TCR CDR3 was subjected to a first round of RT-PCR using the HTBI primer set and the Qiagen OneStep RT-PCR kit. Clones were called with MiXCR by TCRdb after fastp trimmed the public reads at Q25, and only in-frame beta chains were retained. Rows with one shared CDR3 protein collapse into an entry with the most common genes and DNA. The sample has about 760,000 distinct CDR3 sequences on record, 35% of them singletons. The leading ten clones occupy 31% of the sample. The sample consisted of blood. Every receptor here comes from a woman between 40 and 50 years old with Graves' hyperthyroidism.

This chain connects TRBV30 to TRBJ1-2, with a tentative D call TRBD1 (6 bases). The CDR3 loop spans 12 amino acids. The V gene lost 0 bases and the J gene lost 8 bases, with 10 bases spanning the gap. Germline CDR1 GTSNPN, CDR2 SVGIG (reference sequence). For the CDR3, the DNA is TGTGCCTGGAGTGTTACAGGGTGGGGCTACACCTTC. Amino acid sequence: CAWSVTGWGYTF.

Points on this clonotype: Its ends do not fully match the called genes, so a read error is possible. The genes are TRBV11-1 and TRBJ2-7, with 16 bases aligning to TRBD2. Germline CDR1 is SGHAT and CDR2 is FQDESV (reference sequence). The CDR3 has 18 residues. The CDR3 loop reads CASSSAGTSGRDPYEQYF. The CDR3 DNA follows: TGCGCCAGCAGCTCCGCGGGGACTAGCGGGAGGGACCCCTACGAGCAGTACTTC.

V and J are TRBV9 and TRBJ2-3; D gene ambiguous. V gave up 3 bases and J gave up 6 bases, with 11 bases separating them. CDR3 size: 13 residues. Germline V gives CDR1 SGDLS, CDR2 YYNGEE. CDR3 sequence (DNA): TGTGCCAGCAGCGCCTCCTCACGGGATACGCAGTATTTT. Protein: CASSASSRDTQYF.

There are many counts of this clonotype. The rearrangement uses TRBV12-3 or TRBV12-4 and TRBJ1-6; possibly TRBD1 for D (6 bases). V lost 6 bases, J lost 6 bases, and 12 bases lay in between. The CDR3 is 14 residues long. CDR3 amino acids: CASRSTGSNSPLHF. The CDR3 nucleotides read TGTGCCAGCAGAAGTACAGGGAGTAATTCACCCCTCCACTTT.

About this clonotype itself: One junction end disagrees with the germline gene, perhaps due to a read error. The gene calls are TRBV7-9 and TRBJ2-2; D may be TRBD2 (5 bases). CDR1 is SEHNR and CDR2 is FQNEAQ in the germline V gene (reference sequence). The CDR3 extends over 14 amino acids. The CDR3 DNA reads TGTGCCAGCAGTTTAGGGCACGGGGCCGGGGAGCTGTTTTTT. It yields the protein CASSLGHGAGELFF.

This clonotype was picked up many times. This chain joins TRBV6-5 and TRBJ2-7, with D unresolved. Germline V CDR1 and CDR2: MNHEY, SVGAGI. The CDR3 loop spans 13 amino acids. Deletions cut 2 bases from V and 0 bases from J, with 5 bases between. CDR3 protein: CASSYSSSYEQYF. The CDR3 coding sequence is TGTGCCAGCAGTTACAGCAGCTCCTACGAGCAGTACTTC.

The table lists this clonotype with many counts. V gene TRBV7-2 combines with J gene TRBJ2-5; 9 nucleotides align to TRBD2. V was pared by 5 bases and J by 1 base, with 8 bases of the junction left unmatched. Per the germline V gene, CDR1 is SGHTA and CDR2 is FQGNSA. The CDR3 covers 16 residues. CDR3 amino acids: CASSRYGGGAQETQYF. CDR3 in DNA: TGTGCCAGCAGCCGATATGGCGGGGGGGCCCAAGAGACCCAGTACTTC.

This clonotype has a count of ten or more. The genes are TRBV7-9 and TRBJ2-7; the D gene is possibly TRBD2 (6 bases). The CDR3 extends over 14 amino acids. CDR1 and CDR2 from the germline V gene are SEHNR and FQNEAQ (reference sequence). V shed 2 bases and J shed 6 bases, with 14 bases lying between them. The CDR3 here is CASSLSSGVGEQYF. The CDR3 coding sequence is TGTGCCAGCAGCTTATCGTCGGGGGTTGGCGAGCAGTACTTC. Full variable domain (missing parts from reference TRBV7-9 and TRBJ2-7): DTGVSQNPRHKITKRGQNVTFRCDPISEHNRLYWYRQTLGQGPEFLTYFQNEAQLEKSRLLSDRFSAERPKGSFSTLEIQRTEQGDSAMYLCASSLSSGVGEQYFGPGTRLTVT.

A note on this clonotype: One base away lies a much larger clone, so this may be a sequencing read error. The V call is TRBV12-3 or TRBV12-4, the J call TRBJ1-1; D possibly corresponds to TRBD1 (6 bases). The CDR3 runs 14 residues. The DNA for the CDR3 is TGTGCCAGCAGGAGACAGGATGAGAACGCTGAAGCTTTCTTT. Amino acids: CASRRQDENAEAFF.

The chain couples TRBV15 to TRBJ1-1; D possibly corresponds to TRBD1 (5 bases). Germline V CDR1 and CDR2: LNHNV, YYDKDF (reference sequence). V dropped 1 base and J dropped 3 bases, with 12 bases sitting between them. The CDR3 covers 15 residues. Here the CDR3 DNA reads TGTGCCACCAGCAGAGGAGGGGCAGCCGACACTGAAGCTTTCTTT. Protein: CATSRGGAADTEAFF.

This clonotype has a count of ten or more. The chain has TRBV9 and TRBJ2-7; the D gene is possibly TRBD1 (5 bases). Germline V lookup: CDR1 SGDLS, CDR2 YYNGEE. The CDR3 has 15 amino acids. The ends were cut back, 0 bases at V and 1 base at J, with 11 bases in the middle. The CDR3 loop is CASSVGGGQSYEQYF. DNA of the CDR3: TGTGCCAGCAGCGTAGGGGGCGGTCAGTCCTACGAGCAGTACTTC.

This clonotype was seen only a few times. V and J are TRBV4-3 and TRBJ1-5; D gene uncertain. CDR1 and CDR2 from the germline V gene are LGHNA and YSLEER. With 0 bases removed from V and 6 bases from J, the gap between germline ends came to 12 bases. This CDR3 contains 15 residues. The CDR3 DNA is TGCGCCAGCAGCCAAGACTACCGCCACGCTCAGCCCCAGCATTTT. Its protein is CASSQDYRHAQPQHF.